What follows describes a single T cell receptor beta chain. This sample is drawn from a study of blood T cell repertoires in COVID-19. The data were produced by immunoSEQ multiplex PCR, yet TCRdb's version contains in-frame clones alone and is incomplete. The sample holds over 250,000 clones, over 75% seen once. The CDR3 consists of 13 residues. V was trimmed by 4 bases and J by 0 bases, leaving 9 bases between them. The V gene's germline CDR1 is SQVTM and CDR2 ANQGSEA. The sequenced material came from peripheral blood. The V gene is TRBV29-1, the J gene TRBJ2-5; no reliable D call. The receptor comes from an older woman with COVID-19, enrolled during active disease. The CDR3 loop is CSVVSGYQETQYF. CDR3 coding DNA: TGCAGCGTTGTTTCCGGGTACCAAGAGACCCAGTACTTC.